Sequencing of this T cell receptor (beta chain) was carried out in a study of cytomegalovirus exposure and HLA in healthy donors. Whole-study results and caveats: Excluded were some V segments that proved indistinguishable, including TRBV6-2 and TRBV6-3. Confirmation was obtained in vitro that a few CMV-associated chains are specific for CMV antigens. In a later analysis, HLA-C alleles had the fewest associated TCRs, DRB1 alleles the most. In a later analysis, a genetic analysis reported fewer productive-TCR N-insertions in an Asian-associated ancestry cluster than the cohort average.

The CDR3 is made up of 14 amino acids. Germline CDR1 and CDR2: SGDLS and YYNGEE. V was clipped by 2 bases and J by 5 bases; unmatched bases: 6. About this clone itself: Its antigen is unidentified.

The PCR had 60 Vbeta and 13 Jbeta primers. Profiled with immunoSEQ multiplex PCR; TCRdb holds only in-frame clones, not every one. The listing contains under 60,000 clones. The sample comprised PBMCs. The chain links TRBV9 to TRBJ2-5; 7 nucleotides line up with TRBD2. This clonotype originated in a woman aged 30 to 39 in good health and CMV-seropositive. DNA of the CDR3: TGTGCCAGCAGCGTGCCGGGGCGGGAGGAGACCCAGTACTTC. It specifies CASSVPGREETQYF.